Shown below are 21 T cell receptor beta chains from a single sample sequenced in a study of blood T cell repertoires in COVID-19. TCRdb keeps only in-frame clones here, not all; method: immunoSEQ multiplex PCR. The data contain 150,000 to 200,000 clones, 85% to 90% of them singletons. Sequencing was performed on peripheral blood. These receptors all come from a human donor in a cohort sampled during active COVID-19.

CDR3 residues: CASRTLGGGPGDTQYF. Here the CDR3 DNA reads TGTGCCAGCAGAACTCTGGGGGGAGGGCCGGGGGATACGCAGTATTTT. The chain carries TRBV4-2 and TRBJ2-3, with 7 nucleotides matching TRBD2. The trim removed 6 bases at V and 6 bases at J, leaving 15 bases unmatched. CDR1 and CDR2 (germline): LGHNA, YNFKEQ. The CDR3 is 16 residues long.

The chain has TRBV5-1 and TRBJ1-4; no clear D gene. This CDR3 contains 15 residues. V gave up 1 base and J gave up 7 bases, with 14 bases separating them. Germline values: CDR1 SGHRS, CDR2 YFSETQ. The DNA for the CDR3 is TGCGCCAGCAGCTTGATTGGCCCTGGAGGTGAAAAACTGTTTTTT. It specifies CASSLIGPGGEKLFF. Variable domain in full (rest from reference TRBV5-1 and TRBJ1-4): KAGVTQTPRYLIKTRGQQVTLSCSPISGHRSVSWYQQTPGQGLQFLFEYFSETQRNKGNFPGRFSGRQFSNSRSEMNVSTLELGDSALYLCASSLIGPGGEKLFFGSGTQLSVL.

This clone showed up just a few times. The V and J genes are TRBV5-5 and TRBJ1-6; no definite D call. Per the germline V gene, CDR1 is SGHKS and CDR2 is YYEKEE (reference sequence). The CDR3 loop spans 15 amino acids. V shed 3 bases and J shed 8 bases, with 15 bases lying between them. Here the CDR3 reads CASSSSGNFDSPLHF. CDR3 nucleotide sequence: TGTGCCAGCAGCTCCTCGGGGAATTTCGATTCACCCCTCCACTTT.

The rearrangement joins TRBV19 to TRBJ2-7, with 9 positions matching TRBD1. With 5 bases clipped from V and 2 bases from J, the junction kept 7 bases outside the gene matches. The germline V gene has CDR1 LNHDA and CDR2 SQIVND (reference sequence). The CDR3 has 15 residues. CDR3 bases: TGTGCCAGTAGTGTCCCCGGGACAGGGACCTACGAGCAGTACTTC. Translating gives CASSVPGTGTYEQYF.

This clone has just one count. CDR3 sequence (DNA): TGTGCCAGCAGTTCGACAGGGTCGGGCTGGAATGAGCAGTTCTTC. It yields the protein CASSSTGSGWNEQFF. The J gene is TRBJ2-1, the V gene TRBV6-2 or TRBV6-3; 7 positions match TRBD1. Unmatched junction bases numbered 10, after V lost 4 bases and J lost 7 bases. This CDR3 contains 15 residues. Germline CDR1 reads MNHEY; CDR2 reads SVGEGT.

The table lists this clone with a count of one. V gene TRBV4-1 combines with J gene TRBJ1-3; D is possibly TRBD1 (6 bases). The length of the CDR3 is 15 residues. Looked up from germline, CDR1 is MGHRA and CDR2 is YSYEKL. V lost 4 bases and J 4 bases, leaving 14 bases between the germline ends. CDR3 DNA sequence: TGCGCCAGCAGCCTGACCGCAGGGGTAGGAAACACCATATATTTT. Translated: CASSLTAGVGNTIYF.

This sequence joins TRBV19 and TRBJ1-1; no firm D call. This CDR3 contains 13 residues. V lost 2 bases and J 1 base, leaving 5 bases between the germline ends. Germline CDR1 reads LNHDA; CDR2 reads SQIVND (reference sequence). The CDR3 sequence is CASSIRRNTEAFF. The DNA of the CDR3 is TGTGCCAGTAGTATAAGGAGGAACACTGAAGCTTTCTTT.

The J gene is TRBJ2-2, the V gene TRBV27; a weak D match, TRBD1 (5 bases). CDR1 MNHEY and CDR2 SMNVEV come from the germline V gene (reference sequence). CDR3 size: 14 residues. Trimming left V 2 bases short and J 8 bases short, with 12 bases between. The CDR3 region has the DNA TGTGCCAGCAGTTTAGGTTTAGGGGCGGGGGAGCTGTTTTTT. This sequence encodes CASSLGLGAGELFF.

This clone was found once. The rearrangement uses TRBV15 and TRBJ2-7; D is unclear. V lost 0 bases and J 0 bases, leaving 9 bases between the germline ends. CDR1 LNHNV and CDR2 YYDKDF come from the germline V gene (reference sequence). This CDR3 spans 15 amino acids. The chain's CDR3 is CATSRDRVSSYEQYF. Here the CDR3 DNA reads TGTGCCACCAGCAGAGATCGGGTGAGCTCCTACGAGCAGTACTTC.

CDR3 loop: CASSEDRGTEAFF. The CDR3 bases are TGTGCCAGCAGTGAAGACAGGGGAACTGAAGCTTTCTTT. The chain employs TRBV2 and TRBJ1-1; 7 nucleotides line up with TRBD1. Germline lookup yields CDR1 SNHLY and CDR2 FYNNEI. V shed 1 base, J shed 5 bases, and the junction held 1 base outside the gene matches. The CDR3 extends over 13 amino acids. The entire variable domain, with the rest obtained from reference TRBV2 and TRBJ1-1, is as follows: EPEVTQTPSHQVTQMGQEVILRCVPISNHLYFYWYRQILGQKVEFLVSFYNNEISEKSEIFDDQFSVERPDGSNFTLKIRSTKLEDSAMYFCASSEDRGTEAFFGQGTRLTVV.

This sequence joins TRBV27 and TRBJ2-2, with TRBD1 matching over 7 bases. The trim removed 5 bases at V and 3 bases at J, leaving 12 bases unmatched. The CDR3 contains 17 residues. CDR1 MNHEY and CDR2 SMNVEV come from the germline V gene (reference sequence). CDR3 sequence: CASSLRAGTVDTGELFF. For the CDR3, the DNA is TGTGCCAGCAGTCTTCGGGCAGGGACAGTTGACACCGGGGAGCTGTTTTTT.

This clone appeared a few times. The chain joins TRBV5-4 to TRBJ2-2, with 8 bases that match TRBD2. V was pared by 1 base and J by 7 bases, with 6 bases of the junction left unmatched. The CDR3 length is 15 residues. The germline gives CDR1 SGHNT, CDR2 YYREEE (reference sequence). CDR3 amino acids: CASSLKRESGGELFF. DNA of the CDR3: TGTGCCAGCAGCTTGAAGCGGGAGAGCGGCGGGGAGCTGTTTTTT.

The chain carries TRBV5-4 and TRBJ1-2; TRBD1 matches 8 bases. Germline trimming cut 7 bases from V and 8 bases from J; bases unmatched to any gene: 10. Germline-derived CDR1 and CDR2 are SGHNT and YYREEE (reference sequence). The CDR3 consists of 13 residues. The CDR3 here is CASPITGGKGYTF. CDR3 coding DNA: TGTGCCAGCCCCATTACAGGGGGTAAGGGCTACACCTTC.

A single count supports this clone. In DNA, the CDR3 is TGTGCCAGCAGCTCGGGACTAGTTGCAGATACGCAGTATTTT. Its translation: CASSSGLVADTQYF. V gene TRBV7-2 combines with J gene TRBJ2-3, with 8 positions matching TRBD2. The CDR3 runs to 14 residues. The germline gives CDR1 SGHTA, CDR2 FQGNSA. J was trimmed by 4 bases and V by 4 bases; bases with no gene match: 4.

J is TRBJ2-7 and V is TRBV21-1; TRBD2 is the table's D call, not checked against the DNA. TRBV21-1 is marked as a pseudogene. This CDR3 has 11 amino acids. The CDR3: CASKKSPEQYF. The DNA for the CDR3 is TGTGCCAGCAAAAAGAGTCCCGAGCAGTACTTC.

The genes are TRBV6-2 or TRBV6-3 and TRBJ2-7; 8 positions agree with TRBD2. The ends lost 4 bases at V and 2 bases at J; junction bases unmatched: 7. CDR1 MNHEY and CDR2 SVGEGT come from the germline V gene. The length of the CDR3 is 15 residues. CDR3 residues: CASSSLASGPYEQYF. In DNA form, the CDR3 reads TGTGCCAGCAGTTCCCTGGCTAGCGGGCCCTACGAGCAGTACTTC.

This clone was recorded a few times. The V gene is TRBV19, the J gene TRBJ2-7; the D gene is possibly TRBD1 (5 bases). The V end lost 8 bases, the J end lost 6 bases, and 17 bases lay between the germline ends. Germline CDR1 is LNHDA and CDR2 is SQIVND (reference sequence). This CDR3 is 13 amino acids long. CDR3 DNA sequence: TGTGCCAGTGTTGGACATAAATCGGGCGAGCAGTACTTC. It encodes CASVGHKSGEQYF.

The chain joins TRBV7-8 to TRBJ2-7, with 12 nucleotides matching TRBD2. The CDR3 consists of 15 residues. Germline assignment: CDR1 SGHVS and CDR2 FQNEAQ. J gave up 0 bases and V 4 bases, and 1 base lay outside the gene matches. This CDR3 reads CASSSSGRASYEQYF. CDR3 sequence (DNA): TGTGCCAGCAGCTCTAGCGGGAGGGCCTCCTACGAGCAGTACTTC.

This clone was seen only once. V gene TRBV10-3 combines with J gene TRBJ2-3, with a tentative D call TRBD2 (6 bases). The germline CDR1 and CDR2 sequences are ENHRY and SYGVKD. The CDR3 runs to 13 residues. V lost 7 bases and J lost 0, with 8 bases in between. The DNA for the CDR3 is TGTGCCATCATGGGGACTAGCACAGATACGCAGTATTTT. It translates to CAIMGTSTDTQYF.

The rearrangement uses TRBV10-3 and TRBJ1-3; D remains ambiguous. The germline CDR1 and CDR2 sequences are ENHRY and SYGVKD. The V end was cut by 4 bases, the J end by 8 bases, with 6 bases between. The CDR3 sequence is 11 residues long. DNA of the CDR3: TGTGCCATCAGTGTTCGGGACACCATATATTTT. Amino acids: CAISVRDTIYF.

The chain uses TRBV4-2 and TRBJ1-2; 9 bases match TRBD1. The junction had 2 bases not matched to a gene; V was cut back by 1 base and J by 8 bases. The CDR3 covers 13 residues. Germline V gene lookup returns CDR1 LGHNA and CDR2 YNFKEQ. The CDR3 protein is CASSQGQGEGYTF. CDR3 nucleotides: TGTGCCAGCAGCCAAGGACAGGGGGAGGGCTACACCTTC.